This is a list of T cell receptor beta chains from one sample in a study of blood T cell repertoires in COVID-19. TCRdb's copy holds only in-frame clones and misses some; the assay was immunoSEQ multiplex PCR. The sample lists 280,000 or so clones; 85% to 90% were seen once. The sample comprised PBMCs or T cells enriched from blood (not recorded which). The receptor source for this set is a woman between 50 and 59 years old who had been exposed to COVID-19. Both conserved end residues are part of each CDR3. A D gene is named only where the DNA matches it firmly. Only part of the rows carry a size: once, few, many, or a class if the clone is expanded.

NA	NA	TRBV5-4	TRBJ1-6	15	TGTGCCAGCAGCTTGGCGGAGAAGGCAAATTCACCCCTCCACTTT	CASSLAEKANSPLHF
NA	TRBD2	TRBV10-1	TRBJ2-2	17	TGCGCCAGCATTTTACTAGCGGGGGGCGGAATTACCGGGGAGCTGTTTTTT	CASILLAGGGITGELFF
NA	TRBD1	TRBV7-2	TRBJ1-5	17	TGTGCCAGCAGCTACTGGACAGGCCCTTATAGCAATCAGCCCCAGCATTTT	CASSYWTGPYSNQPQHF
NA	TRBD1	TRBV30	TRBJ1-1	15	TGTGCCTGGAGTAACGGACAGGGGACGAACACTGAAGCTTTCTTT	CAWSNGQGTNTEAFF
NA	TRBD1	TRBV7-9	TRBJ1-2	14	TGTGCCAGCAGTAATTGGGACAGGGTTATTGGCTACACCTTC	CASSNWDRVIGYTF
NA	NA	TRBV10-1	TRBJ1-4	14	TGCGCCAGCAGCGGGGGAGGATTAATTGAAAAACTGTTTTTT	CASSGGGLIEKLFF
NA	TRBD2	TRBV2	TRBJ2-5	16	TGTGCCAGCCCACTACTAGCGGGGGGGTACCAAGAGACCCAGTACTTC	CASPLLAGGYQETQYF
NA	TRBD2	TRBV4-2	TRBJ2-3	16	TGTGCCAGCAGCCAAGGTACAGCGGGGGGGCTTGATACGCAGTATTTT	CASSQGTAGGLDTQYF
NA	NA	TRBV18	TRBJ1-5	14	TGTGCCAGCTCACCAGCACAGGAAAATCAGCCCCAGCATTTT	CASSPAQENQPQHF
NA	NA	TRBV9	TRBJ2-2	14	TGTGCCAGCAGATCCTCTAGCAACACCGGGGAGCTGTTTTTT	CASRSSSNTGELFF
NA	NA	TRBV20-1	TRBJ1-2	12	TGCAGTGCTAGTGGGTTAAGTCTAGTCTACACCTTC	CSASGLSLVYTF
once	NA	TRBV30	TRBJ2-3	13	TGTGCCTGGAGTGTATCGGGGGTAAGAACGCAGTATTTT	CAWSVSGVRTQYF
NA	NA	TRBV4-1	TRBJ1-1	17	TGCGCCAGCAGCCAAGAGGGAGCTACTAACATCCACACTGAAGCTTTCTTT	CASSQEGATNIHTEAFF
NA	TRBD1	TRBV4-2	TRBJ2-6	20	TGTGCCAGCAGCCAAGTCTATGCAGGGGGAATAAACTCTGGGGCCAACGTCCTGACTTTC	CASSQVYAGGINSGANVLTF
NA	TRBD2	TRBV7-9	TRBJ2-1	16	TGTGCCTCTGCACGAGGGACTAGCGGGGGCCTCAACGTCCAGTTCTTC	CASARGTSGGLNVQFF
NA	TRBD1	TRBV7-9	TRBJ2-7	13	TGTGCCAGCAGCTCGAGGGGGCCCTACGAGCAGTACTTC	CASSSRGPYEQYF
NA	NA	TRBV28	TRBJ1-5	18	TGTGCCAGCAGTTTTTATCGTGTTCGGGCAGGGGCCCATCAGCCCCAGCATTTT	CASSFYRVRAGAHQPQHF
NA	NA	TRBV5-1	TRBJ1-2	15	TGCGCCAGCAGCCCTGATCAGGGACACCTCTATGGCTACACCTTC	CASSPDQGHLYGYTF
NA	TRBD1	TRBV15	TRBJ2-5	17	TGTGCCACCAGCAGAGATCCCCTCAGGGGACAGGGGGAGACCCAGTACTTC	CATSRDPLRGQGETQYF
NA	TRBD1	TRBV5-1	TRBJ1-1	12	TGCGCCAGCAGCTGGACAGGATCTGAAGCTTTCTTT	CASSWTGSEAFF
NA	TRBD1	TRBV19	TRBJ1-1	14	TGTGCCAGTAGGACAGGGGGCGCGAACACTGAAGCTTTCTTT	CASRTGGANTEAFF
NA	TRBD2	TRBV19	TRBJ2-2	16	TGTGCCAGTAGTCCTCGGCGGGGGGGCTACACCGGGGAGCTGTTTTTT	CASSPRRGGYTGELFF
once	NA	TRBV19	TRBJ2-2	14	TGTGCCAGTAGTATAGGTCCAGGTCCAATGGAGCTGTTTTTT	CASSIGPGPMELFF
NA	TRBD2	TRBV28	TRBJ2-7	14	TGTGCCAGCAGAACCGGGACTAGCGGCTACGAGCAGTACTTC	CASRTGTSGYEQYF
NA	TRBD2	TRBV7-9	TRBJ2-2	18	TGTGCCAGCAGCCCCAGACTAGCGGGGGTTGCTGGCACCGGGGAGCTGTTTTTT	CASSPRLAGVAGTGELFF
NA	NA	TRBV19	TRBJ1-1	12	TGTGCCAGTAGTACGACTTACACTGAAGCTTTCTTT	CASSTTYTEAFF
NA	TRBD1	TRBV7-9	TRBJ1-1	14	TGTGCCAGCAGCCCGACAGGGTGGGGCACTGAAGCTTTCTTT	CASSPTGWGTEAFF
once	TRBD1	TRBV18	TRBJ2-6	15	TGTGCCAGCTCCCAGACAGGGGCTGTGGCCAACGTCCTGACTTTC	CASSQTGAVANVLTF
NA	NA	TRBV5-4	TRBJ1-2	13	TGTGCCAGCAGCTTGGCGGGGACTTCGGGCTACACCTTC	CASSLAGTSGYTF
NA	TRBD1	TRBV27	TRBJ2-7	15	TGTGCCAGCAGTTCACTGGGACAGGGAGGCTACGAGCAGTACTTC	CASSSLGQGGYEQYF
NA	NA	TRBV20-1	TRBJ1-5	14	TGCAGTGCTAGTGCACAGGGCCGCAATCAGCCCCAGCATTTT	CSASAQGRNQPQHF
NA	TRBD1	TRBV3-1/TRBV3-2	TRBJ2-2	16	TGTGCCAGCAGCCAAGTGAAGGGGGCGGGCACCGGGGAGCTGTTTTTT	CASSQVKGAGTGELFF
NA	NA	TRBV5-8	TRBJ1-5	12	TGTGCCAGCAGCTTGCAAAGCGGGCCCCAGCATTTT	CASSLQSGPQHF
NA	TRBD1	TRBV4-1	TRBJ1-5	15	TGCGCCAGCAGCCAAGATGGGACAGCCAACCAGCCCCAGCATTTT	CASSQDGTANQPQHF
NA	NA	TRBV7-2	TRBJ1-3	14	TGTGCCAGCAGCATTCAGGGGATCGGAAACACCATATATTTT	CASSIQGIGNTIYF
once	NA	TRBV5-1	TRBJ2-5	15	TGCGCCAGCAGCCCTGGATGGGTCGGCGGGGAGACCCAGTACTTC	CASSPGWVGGETQYF
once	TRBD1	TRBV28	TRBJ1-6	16	TGTGCCAGCAGGTACAACAGGGGGCGCGGGAATTCACCCCTCCACTTT	CASRYNRGRGNSPLHF
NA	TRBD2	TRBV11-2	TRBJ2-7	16	TGTGCCAGCAGCTTACTGACCAGCGGGACGACCTACGAGCAGTACTTC	CASSLLTSGTTYEQYF
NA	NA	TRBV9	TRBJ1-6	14	TGTGCCAGCACCCACGGGACAAACAATTCACCCCTCCACTTT	CASTHGTNNSPLHF
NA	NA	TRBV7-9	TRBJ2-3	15	TGTGCCAGCAGCTCAACAACCAGGGAAACAGATACGCAGTATTTT	CASSSTTRETDTQYF
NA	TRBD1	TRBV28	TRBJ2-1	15	TGTGCCAGCACCCCGCCGGGACAGCGAAACTCTGAGCAGTTCTTC	CASTPPGQRNSEQFF
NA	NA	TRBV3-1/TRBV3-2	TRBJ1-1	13	TGTGCCAGCAGCCAAGATTCGTCAGAACAAGCTTTCTTT	CASSQDSSEQAFF
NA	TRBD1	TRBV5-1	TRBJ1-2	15	TGCGCCAGCCGCATCACCTCGGACAGGAACTATGGCTACACCTTC	CASRITSDRNYGYTF
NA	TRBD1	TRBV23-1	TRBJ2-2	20	TGCGCCAGCAGTCAGTTAGGACAGGGCGAGGGGGGTGTGCACACCGGGGAGCTGTTTTTT	CASSQLGQGEGGVHTGELFF
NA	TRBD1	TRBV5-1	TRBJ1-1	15	TGCGCCAGCAGCCCCGGGGACAGGGATCGGAATGAAGCTTTCTTT	CASSPGDRDRNEAFF
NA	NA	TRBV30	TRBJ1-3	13	TGTGCCTGGGCTACAGGGACTGGAAACACCATATATTTT	CAWATGTGNTIYF
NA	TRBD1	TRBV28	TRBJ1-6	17	TGTGCCAGCAGTTCAATACAGGGGGCGAACTATAATTCACCCCTCCACTTT	CASSSIQGANYNSPLHF
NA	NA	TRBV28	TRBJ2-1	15	TGTGCCAGTAAGACAGTTCCCCCAAATCTGAATGAGCAGTTCTTC	CASKTVPPNLNEQFF
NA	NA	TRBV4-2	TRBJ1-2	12	TGTGCCAGCAGCCAAGATGGGCAGGGGAACACCTTC	CASSQDGQGNTF
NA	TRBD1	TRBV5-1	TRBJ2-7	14	TGCGCCAGCAGCCACCGACAGGGGCCCTACGAGCAGTACTTC	CASSHRQGPYEQYF
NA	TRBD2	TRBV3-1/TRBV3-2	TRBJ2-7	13	TGTGCCAGCAGCCAAACTAGCGTACCCGAGCAGTACTTC	CASSQTSVPEQYF
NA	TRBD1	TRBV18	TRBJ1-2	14	TGTGCCAGCTCACCATCGACAGGGGGGGATGGCTACACCTTC	CASSPSTGGDGYTF
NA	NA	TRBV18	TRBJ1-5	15	TGTGCCAGCTCGCCCCAGGGTAACGGCAATCAGCCCCAGCATTTT	CASSPQGNGNQPQHF
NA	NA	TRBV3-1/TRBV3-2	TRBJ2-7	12	TGTGCCAGCAGCCAAGTGTCCAGCGAGCAGTACTTC	CASSQVSSEQYF
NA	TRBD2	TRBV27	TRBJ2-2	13	TGTGCCAGCCGGCGCCGGGGGGTCGGGGAGCTGTTTTTT	CASRRRGVGELFF
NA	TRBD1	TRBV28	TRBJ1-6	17	TGTGCCAGCAGCCAACCCGGGACAGCCGGTTTGCAGCGACCCCTCCACTTT	CASSQPGTAGLQRPLHF